A single T cell receptor (beta chain) is shown here with its context. Its cognate antigen is unknown. This sample was included in a study of CD4 T cells in relation to SARS-CoV-2 and coronaviruses. Turning to the study itself: Negative control cultures got HIV-1 Nef peptides or no peptide.

TCRdb's copy holds only in-frame clones and misses some; the assay was immunoSEQ multiplex PCR. The sample includes some 21,000 clones, around 80% of them seen just once. Study-level results: No donor gave both pre-pandemic and post-infection samples.

Before the COVID-19 pandemic, during about 2011-2019, CD4+ T cells were taken from unexposed donors. CD4+ T cells were isolated from the cells after 10 days of culture. Unexposed-donor CD4+ T cells were probed with SARS-CoV-2 S/N and four cold-coronavirus spikes, cells permitting. Half the medium was replaced with IL-2 medium on days 3 and 7. The CDR3 has 17 amino acids. V lost 2 bases to trimming and J lost 2 bases, with 15 bases between them. Germline CDR1 MNHNS, CDR2 SASEGT. V gene TRBV6-1 combines with J gene TRBJ2-2; tentative D call: TRBD2 (6 bases). The material sequenced was CD4+ T cells from PBMCs, cultured in vitro. This TCR was sampled from a human donor in good health. The DNA for the CDR3 is TGTGCCAGCAGTGAATCAGTATTAGCGGACAACACCGGGGAGCTGTTTTTT. Protein product: CASSESVLADNTGELFF.